One and the same sample provided the 25 T cell receptor beta chains below, sequenced in a study of blood T cell repertoires in COVID-19. This table comes from immunoSEQ multiplex PCR, and its TCRdb copy is limited to in-frame clones, with some not included. The table shows some 80,000 clones, with more than 75% occurring only once. The sequenced material came from peripheral blood. All receptors come from a man between 60 and 70 years old with COVID-19, enrolled during active disease.

The chain uses TRBV3-1 (or the pseudogene TRBV3-2) and TRBJ2-1, with TRBD2 matching over 12 bases. The germline CDR1 and CDR2 sequences are LGHDT and YNNKEL (reference sequence). CDR3 length: 15 residues. The J segment lost 8 bases and the V segment lost 5 bases, leaving 7 bases of the junction unmatched. The CDR3 protein is CASSSSGGERDEQFF. For the CDR3, the DNA is TGTGCCAGCAGCTCTAGCGGGGGGGAGAGGGATGAGCAGTTCTTC.

This clone was recorded only once. This chain uses TRBV28 with TRBJ2-7, with TRBD2 matching 8 bases. This CDR3 comprises 15 residues. Looked up from germline, CDR1 is MDHEN and CDR2 is SYDVKM. V was clipped by 5 bases and J by 3 bases; unmatched bases: 9. This CDR3 reads CASSPSLAGSYEQYF. The CDR3 bases are TGTGCCAGCAGTCCCTCTTTAGCGGGAAGCTACGAGCAGTACTTC.

V gene TRBV11-2 combines with J gene TRBJ2-7, with a tentative D call TRBD2 (6 bases). From germline, CDR1 is SGHAT and CDR2 FQNNGV. The V end lost 1 base, the J end lost 4 bases, and 14 bases lay between the germline ends. The CDR3 has 15 residues. The CDR3 DNA reads as TGTGCCAGCAGCTTAGTCCCCCTCGGGAGTTACGAGCAGTACTTC. Its translation: CASSLVPLGSYEQYF.

The rearrangement joins TRBV18 to TRBJ2-2; D is unresolved. CDR1 is KGHSH and CDR2 is LQKENI in the germline V gene. The germline V and J ends were trimmed by 3 bases and 1 base, with 3 bases remaining between them. This CDR3 is 13 amino acids long. The CDR3 is CASSPVNTGELFF. CDR3 DNA: TGTGCCAGCTCACCCGTGAACACCGGGGAGCTGTTTTTT.

The gene calls are TRBV4-2 and TRBJ2-3; TRBD2 matches 13 bases. With 0 bases clipped from V and 2 bases from J, the junction kept 5 bases outside the gene matches. CDR3 length equals 18 residues. Per the germline V gene, CDR1 is LGHNA and CDR2 is YNFKEQ. CDR3: CASSQETSGRLNTDTQYF. In DNA, the CDR3 is TGTGCCAGCAGCCAAGAGACTAGCGGGAGGCTAAACACAGATACGCAGTATTTT.

This clone appeared once. V is TRBV19 and J is TRBJ2-7; 8 bases map to TRBD2. The CDR3 consists of 13 residues. With V trimmed by 6 bases and J by 7 bases, 8 bases remained unmatched. Germline V gene sequence: CDR1 LNHDA, CDR2 SQIVND (reference sequence). The CDR3: CASSPKVAGEQYF. The CDR3 DNA is TGTGCCAGTAGCCCCAAGGTAGCGGGAGAGCAGTACTTC. Drawing the rest from reference TRBV19 and TRBJ2-7, the complete variable domain is DGGITQSPKYLFRKEGQNVTLSCEQNLNHDAMYWYRQDPGQGLRLIYYSQIVNDFQKGDIAEGYSVSREKKESFPLTVTSAQKNPTAFYLCASSPKVAGEQYFGPGTRLTVT.

The chain links TRBV16 to TRBJ1-5, with a weak D call TRBD1 (6 bases). Germline V gene data show CDR1 as KGHSY and CDR2 as FQNENV. The CDR3 is 14 residues long. V gave up 4 bases and J gave up 7 bases, with 14 bases separating them. CDR3 amino acids: CASSPHRARQPQHF. CDR3 bases: TGTGCCAGCAGCCCCCACAGGGCTAGACAGCCCCAGCATTTT.

The genes are TRBV7-2 and TRBJ1-6; 7 bases are shared with TRBD1. The CDR3 runs 13 residues. Germline assignment: CDR1 SGHTA and CDR2 FQGNSA. V shed 4 bases, J shed 9 bases, and the junction held 3 bases outside the gene matches. This CDR3 reads CASSSTGLSPLHF. DNA for the CDR3: TGTGCCAGCAGCTCGACAGGGCTTTCACCCCTCCACTTT. The full variable domain, its missing parts supplied by reference TRBV7-2 and TRBJ1-6, is GAGVSQSPSNKVTEKGKDVELRCDPISGHTALYWYRQSLGQGLEFLIYFQGNSAPDKSGLPSDRFSAERTGGSVSTLTIQRTQQEDSAVYLCASSSTGLSPLHFGNGTRLTVT.

This chain uses TRBV28 with TRBJ1-5; 9 bases map to TRBD1. CDR1 is MDHEN and CDR2 is SYDVKM in the germline V gene. CDR3 size: 14 residues. V shed 6 bases and J 7 bases; nucleotides not matched to a gene: 7. The CDR3 sequence: CASSTQGAKQPQHF. The DNA for the CDR3 is TGTGCCAGCAGCACACAGGGGGCAAAACAGCCCCAGCATTTT. Together with reference TRBV28 and TRBJ1-5, the CDR3 gives the full variable domain: DVKVTQSSRYLVKRTGEKVFLECVQDMDHENMFWYRQDPGLGLRLIYFSYDVKMKEKGDIPEGYSVSREKKERFSLILESASTNQTSMYLCASSTQGAKQPQHFGDGTRLSIL.

The CDR3 DNA reads as TGTGCCAGCAGTTACCTAGCGGGAGCTGTTGAGCAGTTCTTC. This translates into CASSYLAGAVEQFF. This sequence joins TRBV6-5 and TRBJ2-1; 10 bases align to TRBD2. Germline CDR1 and CDR2: MNHEY and SVGAGI. The CDR3 runs to 14 residues. V trimming: 2 bases; J trimming: 9 bases; junction bases outside the gene matches: 4.

This rearrangement joins TRBV4-1 to TRBJ2-2; D possibly corresponds to TRBD2 (5 bases). The CDR3 runs 11 residues. V dropped 9 bases and J dropped 4 bases, with 6 bases sitting between them. CDR1 and CDR2 from the germline V gene are MGHRA and YSYEKL. The CDR3 protein is CASRGTGELFF. The CDR3 DNA follows: TGCGCCAGTCGGGGCACCGGGGAGCTGTTTTTT.

This chain links TRBV7-2 with TRBJ2-7; D may be TRBD2 (5 bases). Germline V gives CDR1 SGHTA, CDR2 FQGNSA. The length of the CDR3 is 13 residues. Trimming left V 0 bases short and J 7 bases short, with 10 bases between. In DNA form, the CDR3 reads TGTGCCAGCAGCTTAGCGTCCACGGGGGAGCAGTACTTC. Protein product: CASSLASTGEQYF. Looking up the rest from reference TRBV7-2 and TRBJ2-7 gives the full variable domain: GAGVSQSPSNKVTEKGKDVELRCDPISGHTALYWYRQSLGQGLEFLIYFQGNSAPDKSGLPSDRFSAERTGGSVSTLTIQRTQQEDSAVYLCASSLASTGEQYFGPGTRLTVT.

V is TRBV30 and J is TRBJ1-3; 7 bases fit TRBD1. CDR1 is GTSNPN, CDR2 SVGIG, per germline (reference sequence). There are 13 residues in the CDR3. Germline trimming cut 3 bases from V and 3 bases from J; bases unmatched to any gene: 2. This chain's CDR3 is CAWSRGSGNTIYF. For the CDR3, the DNA is TGTGCCTGGAGCAGGGGGAGTGGAAACACCATATATTTT.

The chain links TRBV28 to TRBJ1-6; 7 bases line up with TRBD1. The CDR3 has 14 residues. The V and J ends lost 4 bases and 14 bases, in that order; junction bases with no gene match: 11. Germline CDR1 reads MDHEN; CDR2 reads SYDVKM. CDR3 sequence: CASSSGQPLGSLHF. The CDR3 DNA reads as TGTGCCAGCAGTTCGGGACAGCCTCTAGGGTCCCTCCACTTT. Combining the CDR3 with reference TRBV28 and TRBJ1-6 gives the whole variable domain DVKVTQSSRYLVKRTGEKVFLECVQDMDHENMFWYRQDPGLGLRLIYFSYDVKMKEKGDIPEGYSVSREKKERFSLILESASTNQTSMYLCASSSGQPLGSLHFGNGTRLTVT.

The chain combines TRBV9 with TRBJ2-3, with a possible D match to TRBD2 (6 bases). Germline V gives CDR1 SGDLS, CDR2 YYNGEE. The CDR3 runs to 16 residues. Trimming left V 0 bases short and J 0 bases short, with 11 bases between. CDR3 coding DNA: TGTGCCAGCAGCGTAGAGGTTAGCGGTAGCACAGATACGCAGTATTTT. Protein product: CASSVEVSGSTDTQYF.

In this sample, this clone turned up once. This rearrangement joins TRBV10-3 to TRBJ2-2; tentative D call: TRBD1 (6 bases). Deletions cut 6 bases from V and 0 bases from J, with 14 bases between. This CDR3 spans 16 amino acids. Germline loops: CDR1 ENHRY, CDR2 SYGVKD. CDR3 sequence: CAIRSTGRTNTGELFF. Written as DNA, the CDR3 is TGTGCCATCAGGTCCACAGGGCGTACGAACACCGGGGAGCTGTTTTTT.

The chain links TRBV7-9 to TRBJ2-5; 14 bases fit TRBD2. The CDR3 extends over 15 amino acids. From germline, CDR1 is SEHNR and CDR2 FQNEAQ (reference sequence). V dropped 3 bases and J dropped 8; count of bases not matched to a gene: 5. CDR3 in amino acids: CASSFQGLAGVTQYF. DNA for the CDR3: TGTGCCAGCAGCTTCCAGGGACTAGCGGGAGTAACCCAGTACTTC.

V usage is TRBV2 and J usage is TRBJ2-2; D perhaps matches TRBD2 (5 bases). The CDR3 has 15 residues. V lost 6 bases, J lost 3 bases, and 14 bases lay in between. Per germline, CDR1 SNHLY and CDR2 FYNNEI. In nucleotides, the CDR3 is TGTGCCAGCAGGGGATCTCGGGGAGACACCGGGGAGCTGTTTTTT. It is translated as CASRGSRGDTGELFF.

Only a few counts were recorded for this clone. The CDR3 spells CAWSGGLAPNEKLFF. In nucleotides, the CDR3 is TGTGCCTGGAGCGGGGGATTGGCGCCTAATGAAAAACTGTTTTTT. V and J are TRBV30 and TRBJ1-4; tentatively, D is TRBD1 (5 bases). CDR1 and CDR2 from the germline V gene are GTSNPN and SVGIG (reference sequence). V lost 3 bases and J lost 3, with 14 bases in between. The CDR3 sequence is 15 residues long.

The V gene is TRBV25-1, the J gene TRBJ2-1; D remains ambiguous. The germline V gene encodes CDR1 MGHDK and CDR2 SYGVNS. V was pared by 0 bases and J by 2 bases, with 14 bases between. The CDR3 runs to 17 residues. The CDR3 here is CASSEYRGPRAYNEQFF. CDR3 bases: TGTGCCAGCAGTGAATATCGCGGCCCCCGGGCCTACAATGAGCAGTTCTTC.

The chain recombines TRBV7-9 with TRBJ1-5; 7 bases are a match to TRBD1. This CDR3 contains 15 residues. Looked up from germline, CDR1 is SEHNR and CDR2 is FQNEAQ (reference sequence). With V trimmed by 5 bases and J by 5 bases, 9 bases remained unmatched. CDR3 in amino acids: CASSTSSTGDQPQHF. The CDR3 DNA reads TGTGCCAGCAGCACTTCGTCCACAGGGGATCAGCCCCAGCATTTT.

The DNA of the CDR3 is TGTGCCAGCAGTGGGGATAGGGACACCCGAGGGGGTGAGCAGTACTTC. The encoded protein is CASSGDRDTRGGEQYF. The V and J genes are TRBV2 and TRBJ2-7; D is perhaps TRBD1 (6 bases). Trimming cost V 4 bases and J 7 bases, with 23 bases left between them. The germline V gene has CDR1 SNHLY and CDR2 FYNNEI. This CDR3 contains 16 residues.

The V and J genes are TRBV10-3 and TRBJ1-1; 7 nucleotides agree with TRBD1. V lost 4 bases, J lost 0 bases, and 14 bases stayed unmatched. Germline V gene data show CDR1 as ENHRY and CDR2 as SYGVKD. This CDR3 has 18 residues. The CDR3 DNA follows: TGTGCCATCAGTGTCGGGGACAGCGGACGAAACATGAACACTGAAGCTTTCTTT. Residues: CAISVGDSGRNMNTEAFF.

This chain connects TRBV10-1 to TRBJ2-5; 11 bases match TRBD1. The J segment lost 4 bases and the V segment lost 8 bases, leaving 6 bases of the junction unmatched. Germline V gene sequence: CDR1 WNHNN, CDR2 SYGVQD (reference sequence). The CDR3 consists of 14 residues. DNA of the CDR3: TGCGCCAGCGGACAGGGGGCCGAAGGAGAGACCCAGTACTTC. Translation gives CASGQGAEGETQYF.

The chain couples TRBV15 to TRBJ1-5, with a possible D match to TRBD1 (6 bases). The CDR3 extends over 15 amino acids. The germline V gene encodes CDR1 LNHNV and CDR2 YYDKDF (reference sequence). Trimming left V 5 bases short and J 4 bases short, with 15 bases between. The CDR3 sequence: CATSGINRVNQPQHF. CDR3 sequence (DNA): TGTGCCACCAGCGGGATCAACAGGGTTAATCAGCCCCAGCATTTT.